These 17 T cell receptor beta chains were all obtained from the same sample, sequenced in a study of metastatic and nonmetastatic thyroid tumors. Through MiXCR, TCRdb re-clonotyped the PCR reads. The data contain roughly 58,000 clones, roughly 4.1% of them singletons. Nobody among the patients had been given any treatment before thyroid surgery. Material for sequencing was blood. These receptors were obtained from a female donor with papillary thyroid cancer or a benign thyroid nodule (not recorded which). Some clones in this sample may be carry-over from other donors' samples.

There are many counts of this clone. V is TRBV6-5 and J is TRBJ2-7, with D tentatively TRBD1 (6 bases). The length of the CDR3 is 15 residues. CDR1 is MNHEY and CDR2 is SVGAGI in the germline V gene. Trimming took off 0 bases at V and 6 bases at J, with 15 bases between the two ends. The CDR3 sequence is CASSYSNRASSEQYF. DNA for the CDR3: TGTGCCAGCAGTTACTCGAACAGGGCCTCGTCCGAGCAGTACTTC.

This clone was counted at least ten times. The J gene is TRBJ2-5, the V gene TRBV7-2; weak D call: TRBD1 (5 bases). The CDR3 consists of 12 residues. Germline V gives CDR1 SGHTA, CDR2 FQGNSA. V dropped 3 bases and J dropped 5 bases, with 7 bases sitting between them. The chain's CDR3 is CASSFRAETQYF. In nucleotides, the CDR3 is TGTGCCAGCAGCTTCAGGGCTGAGACCCAGTACTTC.

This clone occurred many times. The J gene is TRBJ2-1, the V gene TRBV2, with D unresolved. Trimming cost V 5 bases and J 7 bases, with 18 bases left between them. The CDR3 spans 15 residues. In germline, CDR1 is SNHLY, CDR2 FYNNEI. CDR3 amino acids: CASSRSIPLMNEQFF. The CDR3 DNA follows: TGTGCCAGCAGTCGTAGTATCCCCCTAATGAATGAGCAGTTCTTC. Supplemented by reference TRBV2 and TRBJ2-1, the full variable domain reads EPEVTQTPSHQVTQMGQEVILRCVPISNHLYFYWYRQILGQKVEFLVSFYNNEISEKSEIFDDQFSVERPDGSNFTLKIRSTKLEDSAMYFCASSRSIPLMNEQFFGPGTRLTVL.

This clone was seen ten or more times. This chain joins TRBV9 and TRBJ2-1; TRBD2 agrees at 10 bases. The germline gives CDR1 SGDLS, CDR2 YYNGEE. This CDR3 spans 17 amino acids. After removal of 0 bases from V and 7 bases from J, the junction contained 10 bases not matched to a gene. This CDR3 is CASSVGGSGRDLNEQFF. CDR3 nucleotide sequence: TGTGCCAGCAGCGTAGGGGGGAGCGGGAGGGACTTAAATGAGCAGTTCTTC.

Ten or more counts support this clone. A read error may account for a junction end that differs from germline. The CDR3 DNA reads as TGTGCCAGCAGCGGCGTGGCGGGAGTTGGCAATGGGCAGTTCTTC. Protein sequence: CASSGVAGVGNGQFF. This chain links TRBV7-3 with TRBJ2-1, with 7 bases lining up with TRBD2. The CDR3 is made up of 15 amino acids. CDR1 and CDR2 (germline): SGHTA, FQGTGA. Together with reference TRBV7-3 and TRBJ2-1, the CDR3 gives the full variable domain: GAGVSQTPSNKVTEKGKYVELRCDPISGHTALYWYRQSLGQGPEFLIYFQGTGAADDSGLPNDRFFAVRPEGSVSTLKIQRTERGDSAVYLCASSGVAGVGNGQFFGPGTRLTVL.

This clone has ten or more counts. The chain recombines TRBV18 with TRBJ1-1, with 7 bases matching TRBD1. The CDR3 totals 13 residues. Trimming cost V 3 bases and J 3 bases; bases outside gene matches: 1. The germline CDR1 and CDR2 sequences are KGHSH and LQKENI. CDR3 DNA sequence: TGTGCCAGCTCACCGGACAGGCACACTGAAGCTTTCTTT. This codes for CASSPDRHTEAFF.

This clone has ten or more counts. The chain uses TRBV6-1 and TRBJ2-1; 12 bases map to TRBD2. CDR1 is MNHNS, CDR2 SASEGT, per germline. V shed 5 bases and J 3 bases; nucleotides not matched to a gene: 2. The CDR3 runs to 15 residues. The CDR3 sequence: CASSLTSGSYNEQFF. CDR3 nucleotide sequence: TGTGCCAGCAGTTTGACTAGCGGGAGCTACAATGAGCAGTTCTTC.

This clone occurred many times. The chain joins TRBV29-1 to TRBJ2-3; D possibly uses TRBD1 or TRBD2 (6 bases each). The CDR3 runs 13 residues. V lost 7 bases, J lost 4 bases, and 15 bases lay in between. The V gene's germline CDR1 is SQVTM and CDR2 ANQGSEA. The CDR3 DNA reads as TGCAGCGCCATGGGGGGCTACTCAGATACGCAGTATTTT. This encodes CSAMGGYSDTQYF.

The CDR3 reads CASTKKTVNTEAFF. CDR3 nucleotides: TGTGCCAGCACAAAAAAGACGGTGAACACTGAAGCTTTCTTT. The V call is TRBV6-2 or TRBV6-3, the J call TRBJ1-1; no clear D gene. Germline V CDR1 and CDR2: MNHEY, SVGEGT. Between the trimmed V and J ends, which lost 7 bases and 0 bases, there was a span of 12 bases. This CDR3 comprises 14 residues.

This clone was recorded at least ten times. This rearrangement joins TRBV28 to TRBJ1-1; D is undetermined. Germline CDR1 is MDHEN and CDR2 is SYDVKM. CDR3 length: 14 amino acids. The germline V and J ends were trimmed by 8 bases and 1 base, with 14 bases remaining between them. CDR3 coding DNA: TGTGCCAGCGGGCCTAGCGGGTGGAACACTGAAGCTTTCTTT. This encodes CASGPSGWNTEAFF. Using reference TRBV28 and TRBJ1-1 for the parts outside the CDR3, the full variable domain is DVKVTQSSRYLVKRTGEKVFLECVQDMDHENMFWYRQDPGLGLRLIYFSYDVKMKEKGDIPEGYSVSREKKERFSLILESASTNQTSMYLCASGPSGWNTEAFFGQGTRLTVV.

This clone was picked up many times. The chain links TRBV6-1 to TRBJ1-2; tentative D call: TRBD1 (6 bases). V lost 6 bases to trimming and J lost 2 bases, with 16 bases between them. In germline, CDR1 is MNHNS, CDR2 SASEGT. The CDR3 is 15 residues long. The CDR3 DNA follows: TGTGCCAGCAGACAACATCAACAGGGAAACTATGGCTACACCTTC. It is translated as CASRQHQQGNYGYTF.

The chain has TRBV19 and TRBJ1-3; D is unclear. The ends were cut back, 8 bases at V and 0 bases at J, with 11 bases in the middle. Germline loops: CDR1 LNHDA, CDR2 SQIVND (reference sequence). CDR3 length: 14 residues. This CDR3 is CASQFASSGNTIYF. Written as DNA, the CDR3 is TGTGCCAGTCAATTTGCGAGCTCTGGAAACACCATATATTTT.

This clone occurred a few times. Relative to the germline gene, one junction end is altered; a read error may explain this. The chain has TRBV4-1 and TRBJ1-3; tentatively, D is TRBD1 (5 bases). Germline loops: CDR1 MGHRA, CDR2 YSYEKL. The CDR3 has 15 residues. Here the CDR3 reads CASSLLGTAGNTLYF. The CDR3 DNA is TGCGCCAGCAGCCTGCTAGGGACGGCTGGAAACACCTTATATTTT.

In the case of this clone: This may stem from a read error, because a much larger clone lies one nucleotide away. The CDR3 protein is CGVLGTGHLSYNSPLHF. The DNA for the CDR3 is TGCGGTGTTCTTGGGACAGGACACCTCTCCTATAATTCACCCCTCCACTTT. The V call is TRBV20-1, the J call TRBJ1-6; 8 positions agree with TRBD1. Germline V lookup: CDR1 DFQATT, CDR2 SNEGSKA (reference sequence). CDR3 length: 17 amino acids.

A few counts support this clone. The CDR3 coding sequence is TGTGCCAGCAGCTCAGGTGACAGGGGTCTGCCCACAGATACGCAGTATTTT. It encodes CASSSGDRGLPTDTQYF. V and J are TRBV5-4 and TRBJ2-3, with 8 nucleotides matching TRBD1. Losses at the gene ends were 3 bases for V and 2 bases for J; bases not matched to a gene: 11. The germline V gene has CDR1 SGHNT and CDR2 YYREEE (reference sequence). This CDR3 spans 17 amino acids.

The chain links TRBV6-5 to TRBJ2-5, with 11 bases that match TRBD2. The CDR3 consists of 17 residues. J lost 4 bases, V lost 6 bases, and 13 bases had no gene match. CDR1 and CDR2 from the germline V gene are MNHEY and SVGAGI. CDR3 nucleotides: TGTGCCAGCAGCTATTTCTCTATAGCGGGGGGGCGAGAGACCCAGTACTTC. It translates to CASSYFSIAGGRETQYF.

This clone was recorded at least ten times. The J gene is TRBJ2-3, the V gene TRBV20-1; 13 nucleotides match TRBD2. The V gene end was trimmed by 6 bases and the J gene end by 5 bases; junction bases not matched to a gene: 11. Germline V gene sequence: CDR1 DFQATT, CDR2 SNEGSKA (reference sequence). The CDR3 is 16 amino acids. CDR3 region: CSATGTSGNRRDTQYF. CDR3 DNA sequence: TGCAGTGCAACCGGGACTAGCGGGAACCGACGAGATACGCAGTATTTT.